This note documents a single T cell receptor beta chain sequence. Its antigen target is currently unknown. CDR1 and CDR2 were assigned from the germline V gene (reference sequence) as MNHNY and SVGAGI. The CDR3 goes from the cysteine to the phenylalanine over 14 residues. The protein alone is recorded here. Library method: 5' RACE. Each TCR library was prepared from around 3,200 ng of total RNA. For each sample, cDNA synthesis with SMARTScribe reverse transcriptase was split into eight separate reactions. During cDNA synthesis, template switching introduced unique molecular identifiers that contained a 6-nucleotide sample barcode. TCRalpha and TCRbeta cDNA was amplified in two nested PCRs of approximately 17 and 9 cycles, and bead purification was carried out after each PCR. Before amplification, the cDNA was treated with uracil DNA-glycosylase and purified using the QIAquick PCR purification kit. The second PCR added Illumina TruSeq-compatible adapters along with sample-specific barcodes. TapeStation and Qubit were used to check library quality and concentration, and 4 to 6.5 ng of each library went into the pool. Pooled libraries were sequenced on an Illumina HiSeq2500 single-index Rapid Run with 2 x 100 bp reads and custom sequencing primers. The study's processing was this. MiGEC version 1.2.6 was used for UMI-based consensus assembly to correct PCR and sequencing errors. MiXCR version 2.1.1 handled V(D)J alignment, clonotype assembly and CDR3 extraction. To normalise gene usage, clonotype sharing and MAIT/NKT TCR abundance, the top 1000, 10 000 and 20 000 clonotypes in each sample were analysed. Diversity was computed as the inverse Simpson index with the vegan R package after downsampling to 27 000 UMIs. Paired Mann-Whitney U tests on discordant twin pairs were used, with Benjamini-Hochberg multiple-testing correction. TCRdb reprocessed the reads, and each CDR3 protein sequence is entered once, without DNA. TCRdb, rather than the study authors, made the V and J calls. This sample's table lists 300,000 to 450,000 distinct CDR3 sequences. Of the sample, 2.6% is held by the ten largest clones.

The data were obtained in a study of monozygotic twins with inflammatory bowel disease (dated by TCRdb to between 2017 and 2020). The study in broad terms: A total of around 30 monozygotic twin pairs were included in the full study, comprising nine German pairs (four IBD-concordant, five IBD-discordant) and 19 IBD-discordant Danish pairs. Each individual had, on average, about 151 000 unique TCRalpha sequences and 181 000 unique TCRbeta sequences available for analysis. Disease-associated traits were sought mainly through comparisons between IBD patients and their genetically identical healthy co-twins within discordant pairs. Here is what the overall study found, with its caveats: The analysis was unable to tell apart different T cell subtypes. Concordant and discordant twins showed no difference in repertoire similarity, possibly because of limited statistical power. IBD patients had lower TCRbeta repertoire diversity, measured by the inverse Simpson index, than their healthy co-twins. No single strong signal or clonotype linked to IBD turned up in the results, so the idea that one exists was not supported. Because patients received different immunosuppressive treatments, the repertoires may have picked up extra background noise and variability between individuals. Compared with healthy twins, IBD patients had fewer clonotypes in common with other individuals, a difference most pronounced in patients showing signs of disease activity.

From each donor, a roughly 2.6 ml peripheral blood sample was collected into PAXgene tubes and stored at -80 degrees C. Without any T cell sorting, total RNA was extracted from whole blood using the PAXgene blood miRNA kit on an automated QIAcube. Peripheral blood from monozygotic twin pairs, either concordant or discordant for inflammatory bowel disease, underwent deep TCRalpha and TCRbeta repertoire profiling that used unique molecular barcoding. Smoking habits were recorded for all twin pairs, with individuals classified as current, former or never smokers. The specimen was blood. The receptor comes from a human donor with ulcerative colitis or Crohn's disease, or a healthy co-twin of an affected twin (not recorded which). Here the chain combines TRBV6-6 and TRBJ2-7. The CDR3 has the sequence CASSFVDRPYEQYF.